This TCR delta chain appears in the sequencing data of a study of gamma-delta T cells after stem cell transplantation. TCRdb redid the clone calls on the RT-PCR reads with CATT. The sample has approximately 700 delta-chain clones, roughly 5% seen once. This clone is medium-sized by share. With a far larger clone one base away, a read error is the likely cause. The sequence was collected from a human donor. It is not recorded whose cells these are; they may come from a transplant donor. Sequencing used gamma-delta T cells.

The CDR3 sequence is CACEQLGDRGSVADKLIF. The CDR3 DNA follows: TGTGCCTGTGAACAACTGGGGGATAGGGGGTCCGTCGCCGATAAACTCATCTTT. The rearrangement joins TRDV2 to TRDJ1, with 11 bases identical to TRDD3. This CDR3 has 18 amino acids. Germline CDR1 reads GEAIGNYY; CDR2 reads EKD. Unmatched junction bases numbered 15, after V lost 4 bases and J lost 3 bases.